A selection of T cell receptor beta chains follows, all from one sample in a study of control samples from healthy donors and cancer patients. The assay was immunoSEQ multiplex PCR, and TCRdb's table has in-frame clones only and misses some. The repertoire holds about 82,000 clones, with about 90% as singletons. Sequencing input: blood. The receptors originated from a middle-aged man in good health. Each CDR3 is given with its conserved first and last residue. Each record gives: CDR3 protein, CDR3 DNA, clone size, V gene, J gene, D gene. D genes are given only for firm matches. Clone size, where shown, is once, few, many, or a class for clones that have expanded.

CDR3 protein: CASSEGRGGPLSEQYF
CDR3 DNA: TGTGCCAGCAGCGAAGGCAGGGGAGGGCCATTAAGCGAGCAGTACTTC
clone size: NA
V gene: TRBV7-2
J gene: TRBJ2-7
D gene: NA

CDR3 protein: CAISDQGGTIYF
CDR3 DNA: TGTGCCATCAGCGACCAGGGCGGGACCATATATTTT
clone size: NA
V gene: TRBV10-3
J gene: TRBJ1-3
D gene: NA

CDR3 protein: CASQGQGSPLHF
CDR3 DNA: TGTGCCAGCCAAGGACAGGGGTCACCCCTCCACTTT
clone size: NA
V gene: TRBV6-5
J gene: TRBJ1-6
D gene: TRBD1

CDR3 protein: CASSRLAGDSYEQYF
CDR3 DNA: TGTGCCAGCAGTCGACTAGCGGGAGATTCCTACGAGCAGTACTTC
clone size: NA
V gene: TRBV11-2
J gene: TRBJ2-7
D gene: TRBD2

CDR3 protein: CASSLWRSGVEQYF
CDR3 DNA: TGTGCCAGCAGCTTATGGCGGTCAGGGGTCGAGCAGTACTTC
clone size: NA
V gene: TRBV11-3
J gene: TRBJ2-7
D gene: NA

CDR3 protein: CASSLSSGNEQFF
CDR3 DNA: TGTGCCAGCAGCTTGAGTTCCGGGAACGAGCAGTTCTTC
clone size: once
V gene: TRBV11-3
J gene: TRBJ2-1
D gene: NA

CDR3 protein: CASSPTGGFSSLNEQFF
CDR3 DNA: TGTGCCAGCAGCCCTACAGGGGGCTTCTCGAGCCTTAATGAGCAGTTCTTC
clone size: few
V gene: TRBV7-2
J gene: TRBJ2-1
D gene: TRBD1

CDR3 protein: CATTGDPYNEQFF
CDR3 DNA: TGTGCCACCACAGGGGACCCCTACAATGAGCAGTTCTTC
clone size: few
V gene: TRBV10-3
J gene: TRBJ2-1
D gene: TRBD1

CDR3 protein: CATSRPSASGPSYEQYF
CDR3 DNA: TGTGCCACCAGCAGACCCTCAGCTAGCGGACCCTCCTACGAGCAGTACTTC
clone size: NA
V gene: TRBV15
J gene: TRBJ2-7
D gene: TRBD2

CDR3 protein: CASSQRTGGNYGYTF
CDR3 DNA: TGCGCCAGCAGCCAAAGGACGGGAGGCAACTATGGCTACACCTTC
clone size: NA
V gene: TRBV4-1
J gene: TRBJ1-2
D gene: NA

CDR3 protein: CASSSMAKNIQYF
CDR3 DNA: TGTGCCAGCAGCTCCATGGCCAAAAACATTCAGTACTTC
clone size: NA
V gene: TRBV7-2
J gene: TRBJ2-4
D gene: NA

CDR3 protein: CASSVLGGGYGYTF
CDR3 DNA: TGTGCCAGCAGTGTCCTGGGGGGTGGCTATGGCTACACCTTC
clone size: NA
V gene: TRBV2
J gene: TRBJ1-2
D gene: NA

CDR3 protein: CASSDRDRGAAFF
CDR3 DNA: TGCGCCAGCAGTGATAGGGACAGGGGGGCAGCTTTCTTT
clone size: NA
V gene: TRBV10-1
J gene: TRBJ1-1
D gene: TRBD1

CDR3 protein: CASSGIAGTVETQYF
CDR3 DNA: TGTGCCAGCAGTGGGATAGCGGGAACTGTAGAGACCCAGTACTTC
clone size: NA
V gene: TRBV28
J gene: TRBJ2-5
D gene: TRBD2

CDR3 protein: CASCRMNTEAFF
CDR3 DNA: TGTGCCAGCTGCCGCATGAACACTGAAGCTTTCTTT
clone size: NA
V gene: TRBV5-8
J gene: TRBJ1-1
D gene: NA

CDR3 protein: CASSQESGRVAYEQYF
CDR3 DNA: TGCGCCAGCAGCCAAGAGAGCGGGAGAGTGGCCTACGAGCAGTACTTC
clone size: NA
V gene: TRBV4-3
J gene: TRBJ2-7
D gene: TRBD2

CDR3 protein: CASSPTRGEQFF
CDR3 DNA: TGTGCCAGCAGCCCTACCCGGGGCGAGCAGTTCTTC
clone size: NA
V gene: TRBV7-3
J gene: TRBJ2-1
D gene: NA

CDR3 protein: CASSLEGANTEAFF
CDR3 DNA: TGCGCCAGCAGCTTGGAAGGAGCGAACACTGAAGCTTTCTTT
clone size: once
V gene: TRBV5-1
J gene: TRBJ1-1
D gene: NA

CDR3 protein: CASSRWTASSGNTIYF
CDR3 DNA: TGTGCCAGCAGCCGGTGGACAGCCTCCTCTGGAAACACCATATATTTT
clone size: NA
V gene: TRBV14
J gene: TRBJ1-3
D gene: NA

CDR3 protein: CASSSIGSPLHF
CDR3 DNA: TGTGCCAGCAGCTCTATCGGTTCACCCCTCCACTTT
clone size: NA
V gene: TRBV7-6
J gene: TRBJ1-6
D gene: NA

CDR3 protein: CASSESGTDTDTQYF
CDR3 DNA: TGCGCCAGCAGTGAGTCGGGGACTGACACAGATACGCAGTATTTT
clone size: NA
V gene: TRBV10-1
J gene: TRBJ2-3
D gene: NA

CDR3 protein: CASSLTESTEAFF
CDR3 DNA: TGTGCCAGCAGCTTAACGGAAAGCACTGAAGCTTTCTTT
clone size: NA
V gene: TRBV7-6
J gene: TRBJ1-1
D gene: NA

CDR3 protein: CASSERLTGLNEKLFF
CDR3 DNA: TGCGCCAGCAGCGAACGGCTGACAGGGCTTAATGAAAAACTGTTTTTT
clone size: NA
V gene: TRBV4-1
J gene: TRBJ1-4
D gene: TRBD1

CDR3 protein: CASSQQPGNYGYTF
CDR3 DNA: TGCGCCAGCAGCCAACAACCGGGGAACTATGGCTACACCTTC
clone size: NA
V gene: TRBV4-1
J gene: TRBJ1-2
D gene: NA

CDR3 protein: CATSESPQRTGGTTEAFF
CDR3 DNA: TGTGCCACCAGTGAGAGTCCACAAAGGACAGGAGGGACCACTGAAGCTTTCTTT
clone size: NA
V gene: TRBV24-1
J gene: TRBJ1-1
D gene: TRBD1

CDR3 protein: CAISPAEGTQYF
CDR3 DNA: TGTGCCATCAGTCCCGCGGAGGGCACGCAGTATTTT
clone size: NA
V gene: TRBV10-3
J gene: TRBJ2-3
D gene: NA

CDR3 protein: CAWSVTGRDYEQYF
CDR3 DNA: TGTGCCTGGAGTGTTACAGGGAGGGACTACGAGCAGTACTTC
clone size: NA
V gene: TRBV30
J gene: TRBJ2-7
D gene: NA

CDR3 protein: CASSPGGTEAFF
CDR3 DNA: TGTGCCAGCAGTCCCGGGGGCACTGAAGCTTTCTTT
clone size: NA
V gene: TRBV2
J gene: TRBJ1-1
D gene: NA

CDR3 protein: CASSLGGQGTPRTF
CDR3 DNA: TGTGCCAGCAGCTTAGGGGGACAGGGAACCCCCCGCACCTTC
clone size: NA
V gene: TRBV7-8
J gene: TRBJ1-2
D gene: TRBD1

CDR3 protein: CASSLWDRGLAGNEQFF
CDR3 DNA: TGTGCCAGCAGCTTATGGGACAGGGGGCTGGCGGGGAATGAGCAGTTCTTC
clone size: NA
V gene: TRBV11-3
J gene: TRBJ2-1
D gene: TRBD1

CDR3 protein: CASSFGTSESEQYF
CDR3 DNA: TGTGCCAGCAGTTTCGGGACTAGCGAAAGCGAGCAGTACTTC
clone size: NA
V gene: TRBV2
J gene: TRBJ2-7
D gene: TRBD2

CDR3 protein: CAISESTSWGWRNEQFF
CDR3 DNA: TGTGCCATCAGTGAGTCGACTAGCTGGGGGTGGAGAAATGAGCAGTTCTTC
clone size: NA
V gene: TRBV10-3
J gene: TRBJ2-1
D gene: TRBD2

CDR3 protein: CSVSEWGAGTDTQYF
CDR3 DNA: TGCAGCGTCTCTGAGTGGGGGGCGGGCACAGATACGCAGTATTTT
clone size: NA
V gene: TRBV29-1
J gene: TRBJ2-3
D gene: NA

CDR3 protein: CASSLGGRSYNEQFF
CDR3 DNA: TGTGCCAGCAGCTTAGGGGGACGCTCCTACAATGAGCAGTTCTTC
clone size: NA
V gene: TRBV11-3
J gene: TRBJ2-1
D gene: NA

CDR3 protein: CASSQEQVTEAFF
CDR3 DNA: TGTGCCAGCAGCCAAGAACAGGTCACTGAAGCTTTCTTT
clone size: NA
V gene: TRBV3-1/TRBV3-2
J gene: TRBJ1-1
D gene: NA

CDR3 protein: CASGLVTLTDTQYF
CDR3 DNA: TGTGCTAGTGGTTTGGTGACCCTCACAGATACGCAGTATTTT
clone size: NA
V gene: TRBV12-5
J gene: TRBJ2-3
D gene: NA

CDR3 protein: CASSPSQQYQPQHF
CDR3 DNA: TGTGCCAGCAGTCCTTCACAGCAGTATCAGCCCCAGCATTTT
clone size: NA
V gene: TRBV6-5
J gene: TRBJ1-5
D gene: NA

CDR3 protein: CASSAGTPGWDEQFF
CDR3 DNA: TGTGCTAGCAGCGCCGGGACCCCCGGTTGGGATGAGCAGTTCTTC
clone size: NA
V gene: TRBV7-7
J gene: TRBJ2-1
D gene: NA

CDR3 protein: CASSLAFTNGYTF
CDR3 DNA: TGCGCCAGCAGCTTGGCATTTACAAATGGCTACACCTTC
clone size: NA
V gene: TRBV5-1
J gene: TRBJ1-2
D gene: NA

CDR3 protein: CASNFDRGLSGELFF
CDR3 DNA: TGTGCCAGCAACTTTGACAGGGGGCTGAGCGGGGAGCTGTTTTTT
clone size: NA
V gene: TRBV6-5
J gene: TRBJ2-2
D gene: TRBD1

CDR3 protein: CASSPNYGGANTGELFF
CDR3 DNA: TGCGCCAGCAGCCCGAATTATGGGGGAGCGAACACCGGGGAGCTGTTTTTT
clone size: medium-sized
V gene: TRBV4-3
J gene: TRBJ2-2
D gene: NA

CDR3 protein: CASSLGGQGLKAFF
CDR3 DNA: TGTGCCAGCAGCTTAGGGGGACAGGGGCTGAAAGCTTTCTTT
clone size: NA
V gene: TRBV7-2
J gene: TRBJ1-1
D gene: TRBD1

CDR3 protein: CASSPDRFTDTQYF
CDR3 DNA: TGTGCCAGCAGCCCCGACAGATTCACAGATACGCAGTATTTT
clone size: NA
V gene: TRBV7-2
J gene: TRBJ2-3
D gene: NA

CDR3 protein: CASSRPGSYEQYF
CDR3 DNA: TGCGCCAGCAGCCGACCGGGCTCCTACGAGCAGTACTTC
clone size: NA
V gene: TRBV5-1
J gene: TRBJ2-7
D gene: NA

CDR3 protein: CASSLRGEGNTIYF
CDR3 DNA: TGTGCCAGTAGTTTACGGGGGGAGGGAAACACCATATATTTT
clone size: NA
V gene: TRBV19
J gene: TRBJ1-3
D gene: NA

CDR3 protein: CASSYSGSPTTEQYF
CDR3 DNA: TGTGCCAGCAGTTACTCTGGGAGCCCCACTACCGAGCAGTACTTC
clone size: NA
V gene: TRBV6-2/TRBV6-3
J gene: TRBJ2-7
D gene: NA

CDR3 protein: CASSQAPGGSHEQYF
CDR3 DNA: TGTGCCAGCAGCCAAGCCCCGGGGGGGTCCCACGAGCAGTACTTC
clone size: many
V gene: TRBV3-1/TRBV3-2
J gene: TRBJ2-7
D gene: TRBD2

CDR3 protein: CASSPLGSGRNEQFF
CDR3 DNA: TGTGCCAGCAGTCCCTTGGGTAGCGGGAGAAATGAGCAGTTCTTC
clone size: NA
V gene: TRBV27
J gene: TRBJ2-1
D gene: TRBD2

CDR3 protein: CASSQEHEQYF
CDR3 DNA: TGCGCCAGCAGCCAAGAACACGAGCAGTACTTC
clone size: NA
V gene: TRBV4-1
J gene: TRBJ2-7
D gene: NA

CDR3 protein: CASSPSQGVVEKLFF
CDR3 DNA: TGTGCCAGCTCACCGTCACAGGGAGTGGTTGAAAAACTGTTTTTT
clone size: NA
V gene: TRBV18
J gene: TRBJ1-4
D gene: NA

CDR3 protein: CASSLVGGMAGELFF
CDR3 DNA: TGTGCCAGCAGCTTGGTAGGGGGGATGGCCGGGGAGCTGTTTTTT
clone size: NA
V gene: TRBV5-6
J gene: TRBJ2-2
D gene: NA

CDR3 protein: CASRDRGDEQFF
CDR3 DNA: TGTGCCAGCAGGGACCGCGGGGATGAGCAGTTCTTC
clone size: once
V gene: TRBV2
J gene: TRBJ2-1
D gene: NA

CDR3 protein: CASTRDRGSADTQYF
CDR3 DNA: TGTGCCAGCACCCGGGACAGGGGGAGCGCAGATACGCAGTATTTT
clone size: NA
V gene: TRBV5-4
J gene: TRBJ2-3
D gene: TRBD1

CDR3 protein: CASSQGGGDYGYTF
CDR3 DNA: TGTGCCAGTAGCCAGGGGGGAGGAGACTATGGCTACACCTTC
clone size: NA
V gene: TRBV19
J gene: TRBJ1-2
D gene: TRBD1

CDR3 protein: CASSQLGTNTGELFF
CDR3 DNA: TGCGCCAGCAGCCAGCTAGGGACTAACACCGGGGAGCTGTTTTTT
clone size: NA
V gene: TRBV4-3
J gene: TRBJ2-2
D gene: NA

CDR3 protein: CASSQEAGGGPQHF
CDR3 DNA: TGTGCCAGCAGCCAAGAAGCAGGGGGAGGGCCCCAGCATTTT
clone size: NA
V gene: TRBV3-1/TRBV3-2
J gene: TRBJ1-5
D gene: TRBD1

CDR3 protein: CASRRASGANVLTF
CDR3 DNA: TGTGCCAGCAGAAGGGCCTCTGGGGCCAACGTCCTGACTTTC
clone size: NA
V gene: TRBV6-5
J gene: TRBJ2-6
D gene: NA

CDR3 protein: CASSPFRNSHTGELFF
CDR3 DNA: TGTGCCAGCTCACCATTTCGCAACTCCCACACCGGGGAGCTGTTTTTT
clone size: NA
V gene: TRBV18
J gene: TRBJ2-2
D gene: NA